These 19 T cell receptor beta chains were sequenced from one sample in a study of blood T cell repertoires in COVID-19 (dated by TCRdb to 2018 to 2021). The receptor library was made with the immunoSEQ multiplex PCR assay. TCRdb mirrors the immuneACCESS table, restricted to in-frame sequences. Some clones are absent from its copies; in checked studies, under half trace to an unresolved V gene, and the reason for the others is unknown. Within this sample are some 90,000 clones, with more than 70% of them counted one time only. The ten most abundant clones make up roughly 2.5% of the sample. The sample comprised peripheral blood. These receptors all stem from a man in his fifties with COVID-19, enrolled during active disease.

This chain connects TRBV5-1 to TRBJ1-6; 9 nucleotides align to TRBD1. V shed 0 bases, J shed 10 bases, and the junction held 11 bases outside the gene matches. Germline V gene data show CDR1 as SGHRS and CDR2 as YFSETQ. This CDR3 spans 17 amino acids. CDR3 in DNA: TGCGCCAGCAGCTTGGAGTCGGGACAGGGAAAAAGATCACCCCTCCACTTT. This translates into CASSLESGQGKRSPLHF.

The genes are TRBV30 and TRBJ2-3; D unclear. Germline assignment: CDR1 GTSNPN and CDR2 SVGIG (reference sequence). The CDR3 covers 14 residues. V was shortened by 5 bases and J by 1 base, with 13 bases between the two germline ends. CDR3 DNA: TGTGCCTGGGTCTCGAGGATCGGCACAGATACGCAGTATTTT. Residues: CAWVSRIGTDTQYF. The full variable domain, rest sourced from reference TRBV30 and TRBJ2-3, is SQTIHQWPATLVQPVGSPLSLECTVEGTSNPNLYWYRQAAGRGLQLLFYSVGIGQISSEVPQNLSASRPQDRQFILSSKKLLLSDSGFYLCAWVSRIGTDTQYFGPGTRLTVL.

The chain recombines TRBV4-3 with TRBJ2-2; 7 positions agree with TRBD1. V lost 4 bases to trimming and J lost 6 bases; unmatched junction nucleotides: 5. Germline CDR1 reads LGHNA; CDR2 reads YSLEER. This CDR3 comprises 14 residues. The CDR3 region is CASSLDRVAGELFF. The CDR3 DNA is TGCGCCAGCAGCCTTGACAGGGTCGCCGGGGAGCTGTTTTTT.

The chain joins TRBV6-5 to TRBJ1-3; D uncertain. The V gene's germline CDR1 is MNHEY and CDR2 SVGAGI. CDR3 length: 13 amino acids. With 8 bases removed from V and 1 base from J, the gap between germline ends came to 9 bases. In DNA, the CDR3 is TGTGCCAGCTCCGCGCAATCTGGAAACACCATATATTTT. Protein sequence: CASSAQSGNTIYF.

The gene calls are TRBV19 and TRBJ2-2, with 11 bases fitting TRBD1. The V gene end was trimmed by 9 bases and the J gene end by 1 base; junction bases not matched to a gene: 19. Germline CDR1 reads LNHDA; CDR2 reads SQIVND (reference sequence). This CDR3 spans 20 amino acids. CDR3 nucleotide sequence: TGTGCCAGCCCCCCTAACCGATCGGGACAGGGGGAGCGGAACACCGGGGAGCTGTTTTTT. Its translation is CASPPNRSGQGERNTGELFF.

V usage is TRBV3-1 (or the pseudogene TRBV3-2) and J usage is TRBJ2-1, with 10 bases that match TRBD2. V shed 0 bases and J 7 bases; nucleotides not matched to a gene: 12. The germline V gene has CDR1 LGHDT and CDR2 YNNKEL (reference sequence). The CDR3 sequence is 18 residues long. CDR3 region: CASSQEGLAGGFTNEQFF. The CDR3 DNA follows: TGTGCCAGCAGCCAAGAGGGGTTAGCGGGGGGCTTCACGAATGAGCAGTTCTTC.

The chain recombines TRBV5-4 with TRBJ1-2; 9 nucleotides agree with TRBD1. Losses at the gene ends were 4 bases for V and 7 bases for J; bases not matched to a gene: 8. The CDR3 spans 14 residues. From germline, CDR1 is SGHNT and CDR2 YYREEE (reference sequence). The CDR3 sequence is CASSPRTGVFGYTF. In DNA form, the CDR3 reads TGTGCCAGCAGCCCACGGACAGGGGTTTTTGGCTACACCTTC.

The CDR3 sequence: CASRKGSGSHEQYF. The DNA of the CDR3 is TGCGCCAGCAGAAAGGGTTCAGGGTCCCACGAGCAGTACTTC. The genes are TRBV5-1 and TRBJ2-7; TRBD1 is a possible D gene (5 bases). CDR1 is SGHRS and CDR2 is YFSETQ in the germline V gene. Between the trimmed V and J ends, which lost 5 bases and 5 bases, there was a span of 17 bases. This CDR3 region has 14 residues.

The rearrangement links TRBV5-1 to TRBJ2-1, with TRBD2 as a possible D gene (5 bases). The V gene lost 4 bases and the J gene lost 7 bases, with 15 bases spanning the gap. Looked up from germline, CDR1 is SGHRS and CDR2 is YFSETQ. The CDR3 contains 14 residues. CDR3 sequence reads: CASSPPGYPNEQFF. The CDR3 DNA sequence: TGCGCCAGCAGCCCCCCGGGGTACCCGAATGAGCAGTTCTTC. Combining the CDR3 with reference TRBV5-1 and TRBJ2-1 gives the whole variable domain KAGVTQTPRYLIKTRGQQVTLSCSPISGHRSVSWYQQTPGQGLQFLFEYFSETQRNKGNFPGRFSGRQFSNSRSEMNVSTLELGDSALYLCASSPPGYPNEQFFGPGTRLTVL.

This clone was observed a handful of times. The rearrangement joins TRBV6-5 to TRBJ1-6; 8 bases match TRBD1. Germline values: CDR1 MNHEY, CDR2 SVGAGI. This CDR3 has 15 amino acids. Unmatched junction bases numbered 10, after V lost 6 bases and J lost 9 bases. CDR3 in amino acids: CASRSGQGYGSPLHF. CDR3 in DNA: TGTGCCAGCAGATCTGGACAGGGATATGGTTCACCCCTCCACTTT.

J is TRBJ1-2 and V is TRBV19; unclear D gene. Germline V gene sequence: CDR1 LNHDA, CDR2 SQIVND (reference sequence). The CDR3 covers 13 residues. V was pared by 1 base and J by 4 bases, with 7 bases between. The CDR3 protein is CASSIVDSYGYTF. The CDR3 DNA sequence: TGTGCCAGTAGTATAGTCGACTCCTATGGCTACACCTTC.

This sequence joins TRBV13 and TRBJ2-7, with TRBD2 matching over 9 bases. The V and J ends lost 1 base and 2 bases, in that order; junction bases with no gene match: 12. CDR3 size: 18 residues. Germline V gene data show CDR1 as PRHDT and CDR2 as FYEKMQ (reference sequence). In DNA form, the CDR3 reads TGTGCCAGCAGCTTAGCCCCCTCGACTAGCGGTAATCCCTACGAGCAGTACTTC. This sequence encodes CASSLAPSTSGNPYEQYF. Full variable domain (missing parts from reference TRBV13 and TRBJ2-7): AAGVIQSPRHLIKEKRETATLKCYPIPRHDTVYWYQQGPGQDPQFLISFYEKMQSDKGSIPDRFSAQQFSDYHSELNMSSLELGDSALYFCASSLAPSTSGNPYEQYFGPGTRLTVT.

This clone was seen more than once but under ten times. V usage is TRBV5-8 and J usage is TRBJ1-2; D ambiguous. In germline, CDR1 is SGHTS, CDR2 YDEGEE. This CDR3 contains 16 residues. Trimming took 0 bases from V and 1 from J, leaving 13 bases between them. The CDR3 region is CASSLVTVGYNYGYTF. CDR3 DNA: TGTGCCAGCAGCTTGGTAACAGTCGGCTATAACTATGGCTACACCTTC.

The V call is TRBV10-2, the J call TRBJ1-6, with TRBD1 as a possible D gene (6 bases). The CDR3 loop spans 12 amino acids. Germline V gives CDR1 WSHSY, CDR2 SAAADI. Trimming left V 7 bases short and J 9 bases short, with 10 bases between. The DNA of the CDR3 is TGCGCCAGCACGGACAGCCTTTCACCCCTCCACTTT. This sequence encodes CASTDSLSPLHF.

The CDR3 loop reads CASSLARTSGVSYEQYF. The DNA for the CDR3 is TGTGCCAGCAGCTTAGCCCGGACTAGCGGGGTCTCCTACGAGCAGTACTTC. The gene calls are TRBV7-2 and TRBJ2-7; 12 nucleotides agree with TRBD2. The CDR3 runs to 17 residues. Trimming cost V 0 bases and J 0 bases; bases outside gene matches: 3. CDR1 and CDR2 from the germline V gene are SGHTA and FQGNSA.

The J gene is TRBJ1-1, the V gene TRBV2; D is possibly TRBD1 (6 bases). The germline CDR1 and CDR2 sequences are SNHLY and FYNNEI. There are 14 residues in the CDR3. V lost 6 bases and J 4 bases, leaving 15 bases between the germline ends. The CDR3 region is CASRATGSSTEAFF. DNA of the CDR3: TGTGCCAGCAGGGCTACAGGGTCGAGCACTGAAGCTTTCTTT. The variable domain in full, with the rest retrieved from reference TRBV2 and TRBJ1-1, is EPEVTQTPSHQVTQMGQEVILRCVPISNHLYFYWYRQILGQKVEFLVSFYNNEISEKSEIFDDQFSVERPDGSNFTLKIRSTKLEDSAMYFCASRATGSSTEAFFGQGTRLTVV.

The chain is built from TRBV5-4 and TRBJ2-1, with TRBD1 identical over 9 bases. The germline gives CDR1 SGHNT, CDR2 YYREEE (reference sequence). Losses at the gene ends were 5 bases for V and 2 bases for J; bases not matched to a gene: 5. The CDR3 runs to 15 residues. The CDR3 sequence is CASRPDRGAYNEQFF. CDR3 DNA: TGTGCCAGCAGGCCGGACAGGGGAGCCTACAATGAGCAGTTCTTC.

The chain carries TRBV7-2 and TRBJ1-3; D uncertain. CDR1 SGHTA and CDR2 FQGNSA come from the germline V gene. This CDR3 comprises 14 residues. Trimming removed 1 base from V and 5 bases from J, with 9 bases in between. CDR3 sequence reads: CASSLGDFRNTIYF. CDR3 bases: TGTGCCAGCAGCTTAGGTGACTTTAGAAACACCATATATTTT.

The genes are TRBV6-5 and TRBJ1-3; possible D gene TRBD1, 6 bases. Germline assignment: CDR1 MNHEY and CDR2 SVGAGI. This CDR3 is 15 amino acids long. V was shortened by 2 bases and J by 4 bases, with 12 bases between the two germline ends. The CDR3 sequence: CASSYTQGAGNTIYF. In DNA, the CDR3 is TGTGCCAGCAGTTACACACAGGGAGCAGGAAACACCATATATTTT.